Shown below are 9 T cell receptor beta chains from a single sample sequenced in a study of T cells in Graves' hyperthyroidism and ophthalmopathy. Template material for amplifying TCR beta CDR3 regions consisted of RNA transcripts. When the TCR CDR3 underwent first-round RT-PCR, the HTBI primer set was used. Each CDR3 protein gets one entry after TCRdb re-called the multiplex PCR reads with MiXCR. The data hold about 720,000 distinct CDR3 sequences, with roughly 15% observed a single time. Sequenced material: blood. Source of these receptors: a man aged 18 to 35 with Graves' hyperthyroidism.

This clonotype was recorded many times. The chain joins TRBV28 to TRBJ1-1; possibly TRBD1 for D (5 bases). Per the germline V gene, CDR1 is MDHEN and CDR2 is SYDVKM. The V gene lost 10 bases and the J gene lost 1 base, with 7 bases spanning the gap. The CDR3 length is 11 residues. CDR3 region: CATQENTEAFF. CDR3 nucleotide sequence: TGTGCCACACAGGAGAACACTGAAGCTTTCTTT.

The V call is TRBV19, the J call TRBJ1-1, with D perhaps matching TRBD1 (6 bases). Trimming removed 7 bases from V and 5 bases from J, with 14 bases in between. The CDR3 sequence is 13 residues long. Germline V CDR1 and CDR2: LNHDA, SQIVND (reference sequence). The CDR3 coding sequence is TGTGCCAGTACTGAGGGCAGGGGAACTGAAGCTTTCTTT. As protein: CASTEGRGTEAFF.

This clonotype was recorded at least ten times. This chain connects TRBV20-1 to TRBJ2-5; 7 nucleotides line up with TRBD1. The CDR3 spans 14 residues. The trim removed 6 bases at V and 4 bases at J, leaving 11 bases unmatched. The germline V gene has CDR1 DFQATT and CDR2 SNEGSKA (reference sequence). CDR3 coding DNA: TGCAGTGCCCCCCTCAGGGGGTCGGGAGAGACCCAGTACTTC. Protein: CSAPLRGSGETQYF.

J is TRBJ2-7 and V is TRBV29-1; 7 nucleotides agree with TRBD2. The CDR3 contains 13 residues. Per germline, CDR1 SQVTM and CDR2 ANQGSEA. J lost 4 bases, V lost 1 base, and 4 bases had no gene match. The CDR3 is CSVEVGGEYEQYF. DNA for the CDR3: TGCAGCGTTGAAGTGGGAGGGGAATACGAGCAGTACTTC.

This clonotype was counted a few times. The chain links TRBV5-5 to TRBJ1-2; no clear D gene. Trimming cost V 1 base and J 4 bases, with 14 bases left between them. CDR3 size: 15 residues. CDR1 SGHKS and CDR2 YYEKEE come from the germline V gene (reference sequence). CDR3 in amino acids: CASSLLPGPGYGYTF. As DNA, the CDR3 is TGTGCCAGCAGCTTGTTGCCGGGCCCGGGCTATGGCTACACCTTC.

This clonotype has ten or more counts. The genes are TRBV27 and TRBJ2-3; possibly TRBD1 or TRBD2 for D (5 bases each). Germline V gives CDR1 MNHEY, CDR2 SMNVEV (reference sequence). CDR3 size: 16 residues. V was cut by 1 base and J by 2 bases, with 13 bases left in between. The CDR3 DNA reads TGTGCCAGCAGTTTATGGACGGGACCTAACACAGATACGCAGTATTTT. It is translated as CASSLWTGPNTDTQYF.

In this sample, this clonotype turned up many times. This chain connects TRBV28 to TRBJ2-2; D remains unclear. Germline V gene data show CDR1 as MDHEN and CDR2 as SYDVKM. The CDR3 is 14 residues long. V lost 2 bases to trimming and J lost 3 bases, with 7 bases between them. CDR3 region: CASSLRADTGELFF. In nucleotides, the CDR3 is TGTGCCAGCAGTTTAAGGGCCGACACCGGGGAGCTGTTTTTT. The full variable domain, rest sourced from reference TRBV28 and TRBJ2-2, is DVKVTQSSRYLVKRTGEKVFLECVQDMDHENMFWYRQDPGLGLRLIYFSYDVKMKEKGDIPEGYSVSREKKERFSLILESASTNQTSMYLCASSLRADTGELFFGEGSRLTVL.

This clonotype was seen ten or more times. The chain combines TRBV20-1 with TRBJ2-7; 10 bases line up with TRBD2. Germline-derived CDR1 and CDR2 are DFQATT and SNEGSKA (reference sequence). This CDR3 spans 15 amino acids. V lost 5 bases to trimming and J lost 5 bases; unmatched junction nucleotides: 12. The DNA for the CDR3 is TGCAGTGCTGAGGGATCCCTAGCGGGAGTCGACGAGCAGTACTTC. Its protein product is CSAEGSLAGVDEQYF.

This clonotype was found many times. This chain uses TRBV7-8 with TRBJ2-7, with 9 bases aligning to TRBD1. This CDR3 has 15 residues. V shed 5 bases and J 3 bases; nucleotides not matched to a gene: 8. The germline CDR1 and CDR2 sequences are SGHVS and FQNEAQ. The CDR3 DNA sequence: TGTGCCAGCAGCCCCTTCCCGGACAGGGGCTACGAGCAGTACTTC. Its translation is CASSPFPDRGYEQYF.